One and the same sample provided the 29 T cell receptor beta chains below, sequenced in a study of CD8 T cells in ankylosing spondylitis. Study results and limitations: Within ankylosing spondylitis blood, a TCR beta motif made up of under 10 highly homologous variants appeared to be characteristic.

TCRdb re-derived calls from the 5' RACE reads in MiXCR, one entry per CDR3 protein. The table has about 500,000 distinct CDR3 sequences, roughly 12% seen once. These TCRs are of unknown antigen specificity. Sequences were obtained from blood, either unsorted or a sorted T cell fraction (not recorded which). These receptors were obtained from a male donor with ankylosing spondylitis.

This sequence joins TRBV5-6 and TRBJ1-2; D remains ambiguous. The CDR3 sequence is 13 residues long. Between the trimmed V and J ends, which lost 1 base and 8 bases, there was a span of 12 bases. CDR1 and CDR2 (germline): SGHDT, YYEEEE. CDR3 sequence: CASSLSRVGGYTF. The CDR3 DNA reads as TGTGCCAGCAGCTTGTCGAGGGTCGGAGGCTACACCTTC.

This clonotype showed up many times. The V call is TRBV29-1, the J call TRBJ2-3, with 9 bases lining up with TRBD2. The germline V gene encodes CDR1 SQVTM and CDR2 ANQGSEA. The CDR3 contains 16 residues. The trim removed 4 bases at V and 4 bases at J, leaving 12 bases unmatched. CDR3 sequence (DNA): TGCAGCGTTGCTGACCCAACTAGCGGGCGCCCAGATACGCAGTATTTT. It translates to CSVADPTSGRPDTQYF.

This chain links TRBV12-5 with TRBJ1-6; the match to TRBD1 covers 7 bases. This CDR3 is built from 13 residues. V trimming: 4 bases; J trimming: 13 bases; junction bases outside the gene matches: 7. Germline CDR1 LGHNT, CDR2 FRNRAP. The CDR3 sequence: CASGWGGGRPLHF. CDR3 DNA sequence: TGTGCTAGTGGTTGGGGAGGGGGCCGGCCCCTCCACTTT.

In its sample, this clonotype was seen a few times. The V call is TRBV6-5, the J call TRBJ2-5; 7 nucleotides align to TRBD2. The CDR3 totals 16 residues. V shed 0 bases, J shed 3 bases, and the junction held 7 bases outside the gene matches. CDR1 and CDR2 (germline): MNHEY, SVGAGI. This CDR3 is CASSYSGGKEEETQYF. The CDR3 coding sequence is TGTGCCAGCAGTTACTCGGGGGGGAAAGAGGAAGAGACCCAGTACTTC.

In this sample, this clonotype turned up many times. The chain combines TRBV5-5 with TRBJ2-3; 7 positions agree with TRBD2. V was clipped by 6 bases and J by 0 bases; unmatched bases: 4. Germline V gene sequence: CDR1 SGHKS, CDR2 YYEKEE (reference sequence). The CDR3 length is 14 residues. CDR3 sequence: CASTYSGSTDTQYF. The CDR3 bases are TGTGCCAGCACATATAGCGGGAGCACAGATACGCAGTATTTT.

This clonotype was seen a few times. The CDR3 loop is CASSLDGRRNQPQHF. The DNA of the CDR3 is TGCGCCAGCAGCTTGGATGGGAGAAGAAATCAGCCCCAGCATTTT. The rearrangement uses TRBV5-1 and TRBJ1-5, with no clear D. CDR1 and CDR2 (germline): SGHRS, YFSETQ. The V end lost 0 bases, the J end lost 4 bases, and 11 bases lay between the germline ends. The CDR3 is made up of 15 amino acids.

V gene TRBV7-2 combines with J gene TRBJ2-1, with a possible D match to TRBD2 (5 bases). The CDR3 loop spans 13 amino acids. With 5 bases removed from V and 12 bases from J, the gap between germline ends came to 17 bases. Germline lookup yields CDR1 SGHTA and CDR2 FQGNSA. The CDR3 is CASSPRDLGVQFF. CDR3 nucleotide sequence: TGTGCCAGCAGCCCCCGAGACCTCGGGGTGCAGTTCTTC. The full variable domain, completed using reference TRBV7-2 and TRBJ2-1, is GAGVSQSPSNKVTEKGKDVELRCDPISGHTALYWYRQSLGQGLEFLIYFQGNSAPDKSGLPSDRFSAERTGGSVSTLTIQRTQQEDSAVYLCASSPRDLGVQFFGPGTRLTVL.

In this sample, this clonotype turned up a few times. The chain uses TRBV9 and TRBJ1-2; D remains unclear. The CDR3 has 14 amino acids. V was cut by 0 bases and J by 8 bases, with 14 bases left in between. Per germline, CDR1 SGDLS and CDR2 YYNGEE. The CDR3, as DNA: TGTGCCAGCAGCGTAGTTGCCCGCAGTACGGGCTACACCTTC. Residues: CASSVVARSTGYTF.

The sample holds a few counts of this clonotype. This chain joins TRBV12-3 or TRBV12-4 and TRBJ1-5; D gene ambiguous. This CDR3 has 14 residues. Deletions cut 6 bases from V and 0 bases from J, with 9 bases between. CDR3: CASSPMYSNQPQHF. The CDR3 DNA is TGTGCCAGCAGCCCCATGTATAGCAATCAGCCCCAGCATTTT.

The CDR3 coding sequence is TGCGCCAGCAGCTGGGTTGTCGGGAGGCATGATAATGAGCAGTTCTTC. The encoded protein is CASSWVVGRHDNEQFF. The chain joins TRBV5-1 to TRBJ2-1; 7 positions match TRBD2. CDR1 and CDR2 (germline): SGHRS, YFSETQ. This CDR3 has 16 amino acids. The V segment lost 3 bases and the J segment 7 bases; nucleotides outside the gene matches: 13.

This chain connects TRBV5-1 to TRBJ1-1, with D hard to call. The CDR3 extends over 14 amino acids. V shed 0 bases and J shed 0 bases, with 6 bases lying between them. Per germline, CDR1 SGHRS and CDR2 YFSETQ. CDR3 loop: CASSLAQMNTEAFF. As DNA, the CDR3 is TGCGCCAGCAGCTTGGCTCAGATGAACACTGAAGCTTTCTTT.

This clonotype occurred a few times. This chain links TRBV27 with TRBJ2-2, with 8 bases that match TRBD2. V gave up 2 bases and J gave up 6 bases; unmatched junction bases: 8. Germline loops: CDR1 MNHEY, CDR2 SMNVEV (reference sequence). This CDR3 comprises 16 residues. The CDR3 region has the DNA TGTGCCAGCAGTTTAAGGGGACTAGGAGGAGCCGGGGAGCTGTTTTTT. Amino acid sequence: CASSLRGLGGAGELFF.

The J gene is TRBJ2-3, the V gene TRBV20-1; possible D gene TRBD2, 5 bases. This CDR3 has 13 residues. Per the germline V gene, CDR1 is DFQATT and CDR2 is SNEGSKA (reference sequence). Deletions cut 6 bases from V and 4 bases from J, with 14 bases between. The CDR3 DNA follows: TGCAGTGCCCCGGACGGGATCGCAGATACGCAGTATTTT. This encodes CSAPDGIADTQYF.

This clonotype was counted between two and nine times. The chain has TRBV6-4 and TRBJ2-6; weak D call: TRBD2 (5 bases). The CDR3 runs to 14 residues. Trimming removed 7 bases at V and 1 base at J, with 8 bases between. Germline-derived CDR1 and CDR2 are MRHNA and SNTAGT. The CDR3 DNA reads TGTGCCAGCATGAGGGAGTCTGGGGCCAACGTCCTGACTTTC. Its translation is CASMRESGANVLTF.

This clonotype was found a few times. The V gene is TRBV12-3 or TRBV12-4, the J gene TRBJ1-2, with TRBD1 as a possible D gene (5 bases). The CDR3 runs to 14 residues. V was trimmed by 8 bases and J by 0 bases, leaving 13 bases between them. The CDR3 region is CASGSRATNYGYTF. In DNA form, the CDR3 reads TGTGCCAGCGGATCCAGGGCAACTAACTATGGCTACACCTTC.

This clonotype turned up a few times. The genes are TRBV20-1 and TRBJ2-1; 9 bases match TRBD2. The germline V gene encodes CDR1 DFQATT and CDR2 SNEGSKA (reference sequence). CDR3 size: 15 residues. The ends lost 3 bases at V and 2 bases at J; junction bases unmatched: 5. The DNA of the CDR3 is TGCAGTGCTAGGGTTGGCGGGAGGGCCTACAATGAGCAGTTCTTC. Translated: CSARVGGRAYNEQFF.

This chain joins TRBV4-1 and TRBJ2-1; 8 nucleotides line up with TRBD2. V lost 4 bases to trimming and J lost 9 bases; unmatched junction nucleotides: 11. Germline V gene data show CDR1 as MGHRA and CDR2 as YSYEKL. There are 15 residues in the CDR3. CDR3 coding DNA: TGCGCCAGCAGCCCGGGACTAGTGGCACGCAGTGAGCAGTTCTTC. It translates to CASSPGLVARSEQFF.

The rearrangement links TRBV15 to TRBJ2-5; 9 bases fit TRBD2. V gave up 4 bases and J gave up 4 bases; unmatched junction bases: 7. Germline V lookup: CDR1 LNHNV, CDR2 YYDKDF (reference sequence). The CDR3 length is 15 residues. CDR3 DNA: TGTGCCACCAGCACCTTCGGGACTAGCCGAGAGACCCAGTACTTC. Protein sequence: CATSTFGTSRETQYF.

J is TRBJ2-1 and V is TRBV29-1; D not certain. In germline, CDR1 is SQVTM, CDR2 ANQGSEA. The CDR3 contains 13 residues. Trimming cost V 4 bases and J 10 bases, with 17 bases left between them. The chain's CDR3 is CSVGAVLFREQFF. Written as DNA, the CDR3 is TGCAGCGTTGGAGCCGTATTGTTCAGGGAGCAGTTCTTC.

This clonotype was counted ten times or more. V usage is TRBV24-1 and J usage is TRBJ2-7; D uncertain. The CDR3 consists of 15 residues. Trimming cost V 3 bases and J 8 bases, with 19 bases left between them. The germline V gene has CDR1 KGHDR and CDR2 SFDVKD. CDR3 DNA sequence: TGTGCCACCAGTGATCCGAAACAAAATTCCCTAAAGCAGTACTTC. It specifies CATSDPKQNSLKQYF.

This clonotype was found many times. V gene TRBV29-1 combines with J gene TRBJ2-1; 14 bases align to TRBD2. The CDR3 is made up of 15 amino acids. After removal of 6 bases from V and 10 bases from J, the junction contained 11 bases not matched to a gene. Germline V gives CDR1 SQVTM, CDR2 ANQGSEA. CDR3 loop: CSVAPTSGRAREQFF. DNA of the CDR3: TGCAGCGTGGCCCCGACTAGCGGGAGGGCCAGGGAGCAGTTCTTC.

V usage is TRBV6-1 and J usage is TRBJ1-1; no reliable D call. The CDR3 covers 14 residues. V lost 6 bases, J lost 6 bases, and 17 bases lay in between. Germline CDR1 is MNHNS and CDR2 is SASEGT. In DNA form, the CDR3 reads TGTGCCAGCAGCCGACTCGGTGTTTGGGCTGAAGCTTTCTTT. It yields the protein CASSRLGVWAEAFF.

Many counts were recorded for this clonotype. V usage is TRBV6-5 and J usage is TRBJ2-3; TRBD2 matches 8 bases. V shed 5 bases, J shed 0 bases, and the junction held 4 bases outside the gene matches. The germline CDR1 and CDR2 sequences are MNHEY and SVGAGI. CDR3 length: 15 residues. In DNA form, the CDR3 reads TGTGCCAGCAGTGTACTAGCGGCTAGCACAGATACGCAGTATTTT. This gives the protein CASSVLAASTDTQYF.

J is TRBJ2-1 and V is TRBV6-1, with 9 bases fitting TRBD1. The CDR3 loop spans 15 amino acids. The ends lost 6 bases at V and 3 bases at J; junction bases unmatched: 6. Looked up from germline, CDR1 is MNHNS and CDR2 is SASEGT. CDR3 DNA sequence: TGTGCCAGCAGCGAGGGGGACAGGGACTACAATGAGCAGTTCTTC. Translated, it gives CASSEGDRDYNEQFF.

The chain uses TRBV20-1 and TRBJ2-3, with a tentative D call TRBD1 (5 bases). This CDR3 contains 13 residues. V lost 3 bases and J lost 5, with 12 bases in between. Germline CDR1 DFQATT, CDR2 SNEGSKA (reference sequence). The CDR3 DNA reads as TGCAGTGCTAGGGGGCGACCGCAAGATACGCAGTATTTT. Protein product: CSARGRPQDTQYF.

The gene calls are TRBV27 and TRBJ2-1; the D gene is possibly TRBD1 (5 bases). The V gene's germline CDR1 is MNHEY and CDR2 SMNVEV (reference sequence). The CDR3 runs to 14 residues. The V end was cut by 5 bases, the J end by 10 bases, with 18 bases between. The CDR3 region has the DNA TGTGCCAGCAGTCCGACCCGTAAGGGGCGAGAGCAGTTCTTC. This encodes CASSPTRKGREQFF.

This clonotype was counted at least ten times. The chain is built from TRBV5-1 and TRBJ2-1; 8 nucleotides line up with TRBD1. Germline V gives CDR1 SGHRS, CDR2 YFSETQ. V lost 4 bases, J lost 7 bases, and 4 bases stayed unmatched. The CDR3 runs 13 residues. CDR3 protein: CASSKDRANEQFF. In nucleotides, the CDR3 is TGCGCCAGCAGCAAGGACAGGGCTAATGAGCAGTTCTTC.

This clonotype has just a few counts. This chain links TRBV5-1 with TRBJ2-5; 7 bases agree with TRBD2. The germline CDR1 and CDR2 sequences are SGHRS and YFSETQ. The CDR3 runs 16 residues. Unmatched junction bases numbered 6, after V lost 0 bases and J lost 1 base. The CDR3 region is CASSLDGGGTQETQYF. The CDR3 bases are TGCGCCAGCAGCTTGGATGGCGGGGGAACCCAAGAGACCCAGTACTTC. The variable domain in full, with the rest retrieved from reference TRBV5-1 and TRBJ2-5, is KAGVTQTPRYLIKTRGQQVTLSCSPISGHRSVSWYQQTPGQGLQFLFEYFSETQRNKGNFPGRFSGRQFSNSRSEMNVSTLELGDSALYLCASSLDGGGTQETQYFGPGTRLLVL.

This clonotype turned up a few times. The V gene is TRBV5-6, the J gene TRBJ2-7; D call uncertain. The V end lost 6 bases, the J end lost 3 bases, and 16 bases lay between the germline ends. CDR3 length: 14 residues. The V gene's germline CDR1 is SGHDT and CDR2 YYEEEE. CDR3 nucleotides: TGTGCCAGCAACAACCCAGGACGAAGCTACGAGCAGTACGTC. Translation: CASNNPGRSYEQYV.